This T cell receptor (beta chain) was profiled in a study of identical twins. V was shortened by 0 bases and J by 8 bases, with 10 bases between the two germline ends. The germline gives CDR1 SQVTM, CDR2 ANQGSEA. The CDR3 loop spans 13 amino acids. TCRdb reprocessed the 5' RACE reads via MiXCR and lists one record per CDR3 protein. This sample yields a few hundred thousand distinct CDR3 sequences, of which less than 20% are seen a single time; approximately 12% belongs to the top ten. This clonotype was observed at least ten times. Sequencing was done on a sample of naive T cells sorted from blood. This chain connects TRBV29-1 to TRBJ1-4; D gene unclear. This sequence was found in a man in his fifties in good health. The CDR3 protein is CSVEEGLGEKLFF. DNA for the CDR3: TGCAGCGTTGAAGAAGGGCTAGGGGAAAAACTGTTTTTT. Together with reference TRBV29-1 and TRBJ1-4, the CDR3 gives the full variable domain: SAVISQKPSRDICQRGTSLTIQCQVDSQVTMMFWYRQQPGQSLTLIATANQGSEATYESGFVIDKFPISRPNLTFSTLTVSNMSPEDSSIYLCSVEEGLGEKLFFGSGTQLSVL.